This T cell receptor beta chain was recovered during a study of blood T cell repertoires in COVID-19 (dated by TCRdb to about 2020). For context, the study as a whole: Collaborator samples came from the United States, Italy and Spain and covered acute and convalescent phases of COVID-19. The material from the prospective study consisted of cDNA or gDNA derived from T cells, B-cell-depleted T cells, or PBMCs. The dataset comprised deeply sampled blood TCRbeta repertoires from subjects exposed to, actively infected with, or recovered from COVID-19. The repertoires were made available in a free public database intended to serve as a resource for research on the immune response to SARS-CoV-2. Samples were obtained from the ongoing ImmuneRACE study (first 160 participants) and from roughly 1,300 subjects provided by 6 global collaborators. The sample metadata nearly always contained a de-identified subject ID, COVID-19 status, age in years and sex. Where HLA class I and class II types were available, the types were taken from metadata supplied by the sample provider, not from assay-based typing. Points the paper makes about the study in general: The amount of clinical and demographic metadata varied by source and participant and was provided uncurated.

Concerning this clone: There is no known antigen for this receptor. Base qualities are missing; no much larger clone stands one base away.

Whole blood was collected in K2EDTA tubes by collaborating institutions according to the institutions' own protocols. Collaborator samples were shipped for TCRbeta analysis as frozen whole blood, isolated PBMCs, or DNA extracted from either sample type. TCRbeta CDR3 regions were amplified from genomic DNA by means of the immunoSEQ Assay, a bias-controlled multiplex PCR. The authors' analysis ran thus. Within the assay, amplification of reference gene primers was used to estimate how many nucleated cells each sample contained. To quantify the absolute abundance of each unique TCRbeta CDR3 rearrangement, sequence reads were collapsed and filtered. For each sample, productive Simpson clonality was calculated as the square root of Simpson's diversity index across productive rearrangements. The table was pulled from immuneACCESS by TCRdb, which kept in-frame rearrangements only. Such tables lose some clones; where checked, under half of the loss comes from unresolved V genes, and the rest has no known cause. Clone size and V and J calls were adopted from that table, with D and trimming inferred from the DNA. The sample has around 54,000 clones on record, roughly 76% of them singletons. The top ten clonotypes cover around 5.3% of the sample.

CDR1 is given as SGDLS and CDR2 as YYNGEE, both from the germline V gene. From cysteine to phenylalanine, the CDR3 is 14 amino acids long. Left in the record is the CDR3 DNA by itself, 42 bases read in frame from the first base. V ends up 4 bases short and J 2 bases short, with an unmatched junction base count of 3. The receptor was isolated from a woman aged 55-75 years with acute or convalescent COVID-19. The sequenced material came from peripheral blood. The rearrangement combines TRBV9 with TRBJ2-7; 10 bases in between match TRBD1. The CDR3 loop reads CASSRQGATYEQYF. The sequence in DNA is TGTGCCAGCAGCCGACAGGGGGCAACCTACGAGCAGTACTTC.